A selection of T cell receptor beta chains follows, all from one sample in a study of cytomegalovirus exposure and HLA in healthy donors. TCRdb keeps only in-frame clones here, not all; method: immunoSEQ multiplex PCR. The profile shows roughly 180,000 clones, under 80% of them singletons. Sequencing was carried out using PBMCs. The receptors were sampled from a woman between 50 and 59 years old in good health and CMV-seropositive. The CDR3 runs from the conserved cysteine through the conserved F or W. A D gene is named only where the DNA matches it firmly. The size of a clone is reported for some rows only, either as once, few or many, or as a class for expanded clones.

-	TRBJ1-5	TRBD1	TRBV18	TGTGCCAGCTCACCCGGACAGGGAAGGAAACAGCCCCAGCATTTT	CASSPGQGRKQPQHF
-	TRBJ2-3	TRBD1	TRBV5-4	TGTGCCAGCAGCCCCAACTCCGGGACAGGGGGCGCAGATACGCAGTATTTT	CASSPNSGTGGADTQYF
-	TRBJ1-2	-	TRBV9	TGTGCCAGCAGCCCCCGAGGACAGACCACCTATGGCTACACCTTC	CASSPRGQTTYGYTF
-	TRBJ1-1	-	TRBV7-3	TGTGCCAGCAGCCCCGGCCGAGGTACTGAAGCTTTCTTT	CASSPGRGTEAFF
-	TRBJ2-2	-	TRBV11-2	TGTGCCAGCAGCCCCCTCGGGGCGAACACCGGGGAGCTGTTTTTT	CASSPLGANTGELFF
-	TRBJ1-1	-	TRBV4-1	TGCGCCAGCAGCCAGGACAGCCGTGAAGCTTTCTTT	CASSQDSREAFF
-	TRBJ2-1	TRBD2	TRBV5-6	TGTGCCAGCAGCTTGGAAGTTACTAGCGGGGGTAATGAGCAGTTCTTC	CASSLEVTSGGNEQFF
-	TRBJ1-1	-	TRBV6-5	TGTGCCAGCAGTACCCAAGCCACAGGGAGAGCTTTCTTT	CASSTQATGRAFF
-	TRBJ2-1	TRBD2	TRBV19	TGTGCCAGTAGTAAGCGGGGGGCGGGGAATGAGCAGTTCTTC	CASSKRGAGNEQFF
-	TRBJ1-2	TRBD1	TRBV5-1	TGCGCCAGCAGCTTGGACAGGGGTGGGGAGGACTATGGCTACACCTTC	CASSLDRGGEDYGYTF
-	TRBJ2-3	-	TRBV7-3	TGTGCCAGCAGCTCGGCGGGGGATACGCAGTATTTT	CASSSAGDTQYF
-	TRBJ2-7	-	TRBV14	TGTGCCAGCAGCCTTGTCAGGGCATACGAGCAGTACTTC	CASSLVRAYEQYF
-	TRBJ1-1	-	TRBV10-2	TGCGCCAGCAGAGTGGAAGGGGGGGTAGGGACTGAAGCTTTCTTT	CASRVEGGVGTEAFF
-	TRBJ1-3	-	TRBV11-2	TGTGCCAGCAGCCCCAATTCTGGAAACACCATATATTTT	CASSPNSGNTIYF
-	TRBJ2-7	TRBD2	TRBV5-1	TGCGCCAGCAGCTTGACTAGCGGTTCCTCCTACGAGCAGTACTTC	CASSLTSGSSYEQYF
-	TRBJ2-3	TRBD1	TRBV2	TGTGCGGGGACAGGGATAACAGATACGCAGTATTTT	CAGTGITDTQYF
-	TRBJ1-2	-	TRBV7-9	TGTGCCAGCAGCTTTAGACAGGAACATGGCTACACCTTC	CASSFRQEHGYTF
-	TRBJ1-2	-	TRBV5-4	TGTGCCAGCAGCTTGGCTCTCGACAGTCATGGCTATGGCTACACCTTC	CASSLALDSHGYGYTF
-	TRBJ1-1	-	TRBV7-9	TGTGCCAGCAGCTCTATAACTGAAGCTTTCTTT	CASSSITEAFF
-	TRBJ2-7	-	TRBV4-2	TGTGCCAGCAGCCAAGCAGGCGGGGCAGGAGCCTACTACGAGCAGTACTTC	CASSQAGGAGAYYEQYF
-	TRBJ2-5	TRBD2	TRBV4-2	TGTGCCAGCAGCCAATCCGGCGGGGGGCCCCGAGAGACCCAGTACTTC	CASSQSGGGPRETQYF
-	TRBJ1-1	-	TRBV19	TGTGCCAGTAGTATCGGGGTACTAACTGAAGCTTTCTTT	CASSIGVLTEAFF
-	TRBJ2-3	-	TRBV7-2	TGTGCCAGCAGCTTAGGGGGGGGGCGGGGGAACACAGATACGCAGTATTTT	CASSLGGGRGNTDTQYF
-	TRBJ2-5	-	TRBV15	TGTGCCACCAGCAGAGATTCGGGGGGCAGGGAGACCCAGTACTTC	CATSRDSGGRETQYF
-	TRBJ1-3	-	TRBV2	TGTGCCAGCAGGCGGGGCGCGGATGGAAACACCATATATTTT	CASRRGADGNTIYF
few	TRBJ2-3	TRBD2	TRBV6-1	TGTGCCAGCAGTGAAGCGCTAGCGGGGGGCCCAGATACGCAGTATTTT	CASSEALAGGPDTQYF
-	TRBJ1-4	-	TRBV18	TGTGCCAGCTCACCACCTCACAGTCCAAATGAAAAACTGTTTTTT	CASSPPHSPNEKLFF
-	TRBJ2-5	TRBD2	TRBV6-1	TGTGCCAGCCGATCTAGCGGGAGAGAGACCCAGTACTTC	CASRSSGRETQYF
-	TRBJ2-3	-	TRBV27	TGTGCCAGCAGTTCATCCCTCGGGGGTGGAGATACGCAGTATTTT	CASSSSLGGGDTQYF
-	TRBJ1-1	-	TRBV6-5	TGTGCCAGCAGTTGGGGGACTTTGAACACTGAAGCTTTCTTT	CASSWGTLNTEAFF
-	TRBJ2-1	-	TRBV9	TGTGCCAGCAGCGTCAGAGACAGGTCCGAGCAGTTCTTC	CASSVRDRSEQFF
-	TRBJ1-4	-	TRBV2	TGTGCCAGCAGTGGAGGGACAACTAATGAAAAACTGTTTTTT	CASSGGTTNEKLFF
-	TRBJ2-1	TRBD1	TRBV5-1	TGCGCCAGCAGCTTGGGGGACAGGGGAACCTCCTACAATGAGCAGTTCTTC	CASSLGDRGTSYNEQFF
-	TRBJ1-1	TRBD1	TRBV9	TGTGCCAGCAGCGTTGCGGACAGGGTGGGCACTGAAGCTTTCTTT	CASSVADRVGTEAFF
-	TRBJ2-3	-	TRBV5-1	TGCGCCAGCAGCGTCTTCACAGATACGCAGTATTTT	CASSVFTDTQYF
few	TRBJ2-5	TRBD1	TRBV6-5	TGTGCCAGCAGTTTAGGACAGGGGGAACAAGAGACCCAGTACTTC	CASSLGQGEQETQYF
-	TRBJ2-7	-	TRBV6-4	TGTGCCAGCAGTGACACGAGCGCAGGGGAGCAGGCTTACGAGCAGTACTTC	CASSDTSAGEQAYEQYF
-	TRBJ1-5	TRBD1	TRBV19	TGTGCCAGTAGCCTGGCCGGGACAGGGTTCGGTCAGCCCCAGCATTTT	CASSLAGTGFGQPQHF
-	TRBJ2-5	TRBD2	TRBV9	TGTGCCAGCAGCGTAGGGGGGGGGTTCGAGACCCAGTACTTC	CASSVGGGFETQYF
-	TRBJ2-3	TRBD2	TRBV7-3	TGTGCCAGCAGCTTTCGCCCGGATGGGACTAGCGGGGGGGCGAGGGATACGCAGTATTTT	CASSFRPDGTSGGARDTQYF
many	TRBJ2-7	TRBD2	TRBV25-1	TGTGCCAGCAGTAGTTTCGGGGGGGCCTACGAGCAGTACTTC	CASSSFGGAYEQYF
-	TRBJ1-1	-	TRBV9	TGTGCCAGCAGCGTAGCCGAGGGACTCACTGAAGCTTTCTTT	CASSVAEGLTEAFF
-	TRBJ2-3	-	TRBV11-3	TGTGCCAGCAGCCCCGACAACACAGATACGCAGTATTTT	CASSPDNTDTQYF
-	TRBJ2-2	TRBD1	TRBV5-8	TGTGCCAGCAGCTCTCGGGACAGCTCGAACACCGGGGAGCTGTTTTTT	CASSSRDSSNTGELFF
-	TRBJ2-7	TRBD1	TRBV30	TGTGCCTGGGGTTTCCCATTCAGGGGGCCACAAGACGAGCAGTACTTC	CAWGFPFRGPQDEQYF
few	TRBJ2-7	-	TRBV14	TGTGCCAGCAGCCAAGTAAACGAGCAGTACTTC	CASSQVNEQYF
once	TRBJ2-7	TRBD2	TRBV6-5	TGTGCCAGCAGTTACGGAGCGGGGGGCTACGAGCAGTACTTC	CASSYGAGGYEQYF
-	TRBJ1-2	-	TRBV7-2	TGTGCCAGCAGTTGGCAGGGGAACTCAGCTAACTATGGCTACACCTTC	CASSWQGNSANYGYTF
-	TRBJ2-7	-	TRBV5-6	TGTGCCAGCAGCTTCCCGCCCGGGACATCCGACCCCTACGAGCAGTACTTC	CASSFPPGTSDPYEQYF
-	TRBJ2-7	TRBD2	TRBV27	TGTGCCAGCAGTCGACCAACGGTGGGGGGGGGCTACGAGCAGTACTTC	CASSRPTVGGGYEQYF
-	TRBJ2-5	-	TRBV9	TGTGCCAGCAGCGTAGGGTCCACCCGGGGAGAGACCCAGTACTTC	CASSVGSTRGETQYF